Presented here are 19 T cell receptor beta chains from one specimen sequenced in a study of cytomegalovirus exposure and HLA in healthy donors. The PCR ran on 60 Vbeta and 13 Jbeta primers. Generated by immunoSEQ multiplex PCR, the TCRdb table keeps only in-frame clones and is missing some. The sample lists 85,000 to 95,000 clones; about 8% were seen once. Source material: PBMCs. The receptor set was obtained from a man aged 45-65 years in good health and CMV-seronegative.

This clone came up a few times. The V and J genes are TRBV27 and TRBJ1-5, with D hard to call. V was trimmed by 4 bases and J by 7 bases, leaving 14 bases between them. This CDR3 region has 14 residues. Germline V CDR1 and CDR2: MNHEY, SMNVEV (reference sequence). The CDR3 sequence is CASSSSLARQPQHF. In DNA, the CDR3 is TGTGCCAGCAGTTCCTCGCTCGCGAGGCAGCCCCAGCATTTT.

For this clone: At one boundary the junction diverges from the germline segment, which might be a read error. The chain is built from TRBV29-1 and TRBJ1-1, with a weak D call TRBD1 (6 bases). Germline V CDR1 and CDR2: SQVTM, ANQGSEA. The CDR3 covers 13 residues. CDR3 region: CRVSGAFGTEAFF. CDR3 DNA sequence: TGCCGCGTTTCAGGGGCTTTTGGAACTGAAGCTTTCTTT. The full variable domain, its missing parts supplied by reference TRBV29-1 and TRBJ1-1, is SAVISQKPSRDICQRGTSLTIQCQVDSQVTMMFWYRQQPGQSLTLIATANQGSEATYESGFVIDKFPISRPNLTFSTLTVSNMSPEDSSIYLCRVSGAFGTEAFFGQGTRLTVV.

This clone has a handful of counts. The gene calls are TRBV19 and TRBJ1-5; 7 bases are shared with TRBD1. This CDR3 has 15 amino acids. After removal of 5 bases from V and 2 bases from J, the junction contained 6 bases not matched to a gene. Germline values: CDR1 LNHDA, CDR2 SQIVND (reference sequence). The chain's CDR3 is CASSLDRAGNQPQHF. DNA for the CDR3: TGTGCCAGTAGTCTTGACAGGGCTGGCAATCAGCCCCAGCATTTT.

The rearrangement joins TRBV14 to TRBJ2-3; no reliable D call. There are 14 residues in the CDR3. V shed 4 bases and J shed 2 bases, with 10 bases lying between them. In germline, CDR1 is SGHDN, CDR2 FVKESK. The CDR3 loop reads CASSLRVVTDTQYF. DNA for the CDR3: TGTGCCAGCAGCCTCCGGGTCGTCACAGATACGCAGTATTTT.

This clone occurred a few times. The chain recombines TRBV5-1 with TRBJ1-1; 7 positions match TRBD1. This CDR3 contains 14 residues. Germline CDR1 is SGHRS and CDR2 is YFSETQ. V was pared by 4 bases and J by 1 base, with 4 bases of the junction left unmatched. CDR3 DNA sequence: TGCGCCAGCAGCAGGGACAGACAGAACACTGAAGCTTTCTTT. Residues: CASSRDRQNTEAFF.

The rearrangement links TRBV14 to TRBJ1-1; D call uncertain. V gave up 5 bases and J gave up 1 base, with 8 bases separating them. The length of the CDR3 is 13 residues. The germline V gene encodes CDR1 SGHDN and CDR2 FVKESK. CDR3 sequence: CASSFLRNTEAFF. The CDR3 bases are TGTGCCAGCAGCTTCCTCAGGAACACTGAAGCTTTCTTT.

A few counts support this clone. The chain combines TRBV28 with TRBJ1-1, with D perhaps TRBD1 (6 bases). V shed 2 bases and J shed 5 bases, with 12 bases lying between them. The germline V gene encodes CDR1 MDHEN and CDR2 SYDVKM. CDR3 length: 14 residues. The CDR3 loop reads CASSLEGVQTEAFF. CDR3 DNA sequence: TGTGCCAGCAGTTTAGAGGGGGTGCAGACTGAAGCTTTCTTT.

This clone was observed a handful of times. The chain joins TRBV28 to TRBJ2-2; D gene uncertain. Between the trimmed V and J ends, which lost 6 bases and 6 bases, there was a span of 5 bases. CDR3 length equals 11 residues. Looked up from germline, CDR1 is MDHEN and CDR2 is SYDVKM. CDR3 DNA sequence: TGTGCCAGCAGAGCTCCCGGGGAGCTGTTTTTT. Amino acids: CASRAPGELFF. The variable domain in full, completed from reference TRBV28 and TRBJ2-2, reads DVKVTQSSRYLVKRTGEKVFLECVQDMDHENMFWYRQDPGLGLRLIYFSYDVKMKEKGDIPEGYSVSREKKERFSLILESASTNQTSMYLCASRAPGELFFGEGSRLTVL.

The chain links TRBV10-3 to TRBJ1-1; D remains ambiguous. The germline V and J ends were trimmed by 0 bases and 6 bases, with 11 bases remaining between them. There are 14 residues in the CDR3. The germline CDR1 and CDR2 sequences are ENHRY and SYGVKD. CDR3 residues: CAISESGRGAEAFF. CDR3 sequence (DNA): TGTGCCATCAGTGAGTCAGGACGCGGGGCTGAAGCTTTCTTT.

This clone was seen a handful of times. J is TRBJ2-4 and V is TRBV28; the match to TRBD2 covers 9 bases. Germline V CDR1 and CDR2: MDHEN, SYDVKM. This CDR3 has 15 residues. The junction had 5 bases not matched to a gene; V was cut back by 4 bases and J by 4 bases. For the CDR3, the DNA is TGTGCCAGCAGTTCTTCTAGCGGGGTAAAAAACATTCAGTACTTC. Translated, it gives CASSSSSGVKNIQYF.

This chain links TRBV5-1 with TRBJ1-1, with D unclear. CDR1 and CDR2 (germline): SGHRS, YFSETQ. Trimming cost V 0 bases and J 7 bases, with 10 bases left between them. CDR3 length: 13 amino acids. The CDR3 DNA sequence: TGCGCCAGCAGCTTGGATGGCACCCGTGAAGCTTTCTTT. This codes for CASSLDGTREAFF.

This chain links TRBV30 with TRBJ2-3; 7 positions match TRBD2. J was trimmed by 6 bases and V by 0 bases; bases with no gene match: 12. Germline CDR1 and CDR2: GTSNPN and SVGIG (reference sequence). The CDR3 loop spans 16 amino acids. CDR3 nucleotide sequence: TGTGCCTGGAGTGTGGAGGGAGGGCGGAGTAGGGATACGCAGTATTTT. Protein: CAWSVEGGRSRDTQYF.

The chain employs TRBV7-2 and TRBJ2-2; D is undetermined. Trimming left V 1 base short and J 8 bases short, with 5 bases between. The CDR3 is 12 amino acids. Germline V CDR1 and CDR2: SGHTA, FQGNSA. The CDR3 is CASSLERGELFF. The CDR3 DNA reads TGTGCCAGCAGCTTAGAGAGGGGGGAGCTGTTTTTT.

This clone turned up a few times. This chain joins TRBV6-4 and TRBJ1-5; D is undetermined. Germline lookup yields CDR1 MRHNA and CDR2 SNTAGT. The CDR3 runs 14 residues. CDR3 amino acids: CVFRQGGNNQPQHF. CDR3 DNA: TGTGTCTTCCGTCAAGGAGGGAACAATCAGCCCCAGCATTTT.

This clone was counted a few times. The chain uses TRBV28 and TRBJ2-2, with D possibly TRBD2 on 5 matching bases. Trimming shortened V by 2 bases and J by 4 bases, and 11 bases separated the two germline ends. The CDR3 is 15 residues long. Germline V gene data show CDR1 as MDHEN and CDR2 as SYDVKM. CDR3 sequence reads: CASSLPGMGTGELFF. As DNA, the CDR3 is TGTGCCAGCAGTTTACCGGGAATGGGCACCGGGGAGCTGTTTTTT. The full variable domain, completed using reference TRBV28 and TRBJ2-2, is DVKVTQSSRYLVKRTGEKVFLECVQDMDHENMFWYRQDPGLGLRLIYFSYDVKMKEKGDIPEGYSVSREKKERFSLILESASTNQTSMYLCASSLPGMGTGELFFGEGSRLTVL.

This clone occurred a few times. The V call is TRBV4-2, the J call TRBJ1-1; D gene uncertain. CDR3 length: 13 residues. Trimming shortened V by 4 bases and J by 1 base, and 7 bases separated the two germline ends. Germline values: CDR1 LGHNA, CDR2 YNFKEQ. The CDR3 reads CASSPTENTEAFF. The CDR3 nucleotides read TGTGCCAGCAGCCCTACAGAGAACACTGAAGCTTTCTTT.

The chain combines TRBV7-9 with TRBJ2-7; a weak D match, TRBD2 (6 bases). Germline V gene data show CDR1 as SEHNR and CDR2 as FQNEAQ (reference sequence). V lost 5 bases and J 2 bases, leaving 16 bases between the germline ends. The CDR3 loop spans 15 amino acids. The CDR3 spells CASSPPWGETYEQYF. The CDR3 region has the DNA TGTGCCAGCAGCCCCCCGTGGGGGGAGACCTACGAGCAGTACTTC. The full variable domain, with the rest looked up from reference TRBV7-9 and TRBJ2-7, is DTGVSQNPRHKITKRGQNVTFRCDPISEHNRLYWYRQTLGQGPEFLTYFQNEAQLEKSRLLSDRFSAERPKGSFSTLEIQRTEQGDSAMYLCASSPPWGETYEQYFGPGTRLTVT.

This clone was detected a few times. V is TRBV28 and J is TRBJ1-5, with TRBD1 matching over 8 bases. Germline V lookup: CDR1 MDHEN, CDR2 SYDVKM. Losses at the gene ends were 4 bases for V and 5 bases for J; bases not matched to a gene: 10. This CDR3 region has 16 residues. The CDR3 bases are TGTGCCAGCAGTTCTCCCACCGGGACAGGCGATCAGCCCCAGCATTTT. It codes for CASSSPTGTGDQPQHF.

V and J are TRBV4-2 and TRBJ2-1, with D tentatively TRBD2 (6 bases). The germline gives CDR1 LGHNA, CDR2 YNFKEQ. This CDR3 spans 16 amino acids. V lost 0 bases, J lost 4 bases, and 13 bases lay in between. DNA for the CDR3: TGTGCCAGCAGCCAAGATAATGCGGGATCTTACAATGAGCAGTTCTTC. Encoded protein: CASSQDNAGSYNEQFF.